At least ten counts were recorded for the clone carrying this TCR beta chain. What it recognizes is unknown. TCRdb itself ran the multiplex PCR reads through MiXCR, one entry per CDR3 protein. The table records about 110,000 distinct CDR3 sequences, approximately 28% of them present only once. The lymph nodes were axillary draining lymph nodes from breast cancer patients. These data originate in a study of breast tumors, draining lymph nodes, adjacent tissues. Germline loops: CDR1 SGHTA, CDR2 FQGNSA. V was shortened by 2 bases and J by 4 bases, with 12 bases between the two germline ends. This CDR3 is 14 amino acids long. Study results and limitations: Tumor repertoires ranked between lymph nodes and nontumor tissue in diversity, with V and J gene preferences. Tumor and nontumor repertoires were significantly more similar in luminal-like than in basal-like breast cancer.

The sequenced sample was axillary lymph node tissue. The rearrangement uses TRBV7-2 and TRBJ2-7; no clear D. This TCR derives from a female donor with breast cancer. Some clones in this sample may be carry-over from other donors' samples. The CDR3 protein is CASSLKVGAYEQYF. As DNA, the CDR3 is TGTGCCAGCAGCTTAAAGGTCGGCGCATACGAGCAGTACTTC.